The entry below describes one TCR beta chain. Its target is not known. The method was immunoSEQ multiplex PCR; TCRdb's version includes in-frame clones alone and lacks a portion of them. The sample holds around 97,000 clones, 80% to 95% seen once. The junction had 12 bases not matched to a gene; V was cut back by 4 bases and J by 9 bases. CDR1 is MNHEY and CDR2 is SVGAGI in the germline V gene. This CDR3 comprises 15 residues. The data stem from a study of graft-versus-host responses after intestinal transplantation. V and J are TRBV6-5 and TRBJ2-7; TRBD2 agrees at 10 bases. The sequence derives from a human donor who received an intestinal transplant. This sample comprised unstimulated CD8+ T cells sorted from spleen or lymph node cells, obtained before intestinal transplant. In nucleotides, the CDR3 is TGTGCCAGCAGTTCCTCTAGCGGGAGCGTCCCCCTGCAGTACTTC. Translated, it gives CASSSSSGSVPLQYF.